This TCR beta chain was documented in a study of OX40 agonist ivuxolimab in advanced cancers. Regarding the study in general: Ivuxolimab was an agonistic, fully human IgG2 monoclonal antibody directed against OX40 (CD134), a costimulatory receptor. Peripheral TCRbeta sequencing aimed to test whether ivuxolimab altered TCR sequence diversity and caused clonal T-cell expansion. The monotherapy dose-escalation portion (N ≈ 52 patients) of the phase I ivuxolimab trial is reported in the paper. Partial responses occurred in three dose-escalation patients, of whom one had hepatocellular carcinoma and two had cutaneous melanoma. In the dose-escalation cohort, around four fifths of patients were male, and the mean age was about 55 years, with a range of about 23 to 85. Patients were allowed to have had prior anti-PD-1, anti-PD-L1 or anti-CTLA-4 therapy, and around two fifths of the dose-escalation patients had been treated with checkpoint inhibitors. Intravenous ivuxolimab was administered to patients every 2 weeks at six dose levels: 0.01, 0.1, 0.3, 1.5, 3 and 10 mg/kg. Of the approximately 50 dose-escalation patients, hepatocellular carcinoma was present in about 20, melanoma in some 15, renal cell carcinoma in 9 and head and neck cancer in 9. Results and caveats for the whole study, not just this receptor: Which antigens the clonally expanded peripheral T cells were specific for was not determined. Low levels of normalized T-cell clonal expansion were also seen in some patients who did not respond. At doses of 0.1 to 3.0 mg/kg, clonal expansion of both CD4+ and CD8+ blood T cells was observed from baseline to week 6. On average, CD8+ T cells showed more expanded clones than CD4+ T cells after ivuxolimab. In the 0.1-3.0 mg/kg groups, partial responders had among the lowest normalized peripheral clonal expansion, particularly in CD8+ T cells.

For sequencing of the TCRbeta CDR3 region, genomic DNA was extracted from the sorted cells. The immunoSEQ Assay was used for sequencing of TCRbeta CDR3 regions. TCRdb took over this immuneACCESS table, retaining in-frame rearrangements with V and J assigned. Such tables are incomplete; in checked studies, under half of the missing clones stem from an unresolved V gene, and the remainder is unexplained. Present in this sample are about 64,000 clones, around four fifths of which were seen just once. Approximately 2% of the sample is taken by the ten largest. Worth noting for this clone: No cognate antigen has been identified for it. Base qualities are not provided; no much larger clone lies one nucleotide away.

Patients with a history of autoimmune disease or receiving systemic immunosuppression were excluded from the trial. Peripheral blood for TCR sequencing was collected from all dose cohorts at baseline, on cycle 4 day 1, and on cycle 7 day 1. The samples were drawn from a first-in-human, open-label, multicenter phase I dose-escalation trial of ivuxolimab. Adults with locally advanced or metastatic head and neck squamous cell, hepatocellular, melanoma or renal cell carcinoma were enrolled in the trial. CD4+ and CD8+ T cells were sorted separately from peripheral blood before TCR sequencing. Its CDR3 holds 16 amino acids, cysteine through phenylalanine. Only the CDR3 part of the read is kept: 48 bases, read in frame from the first base. From the germline V gene, CDR1 is SGHDN and CDR2 is FVKESK. V and J are trimmed by 0 bases and 4 bases, and the gene matches miss 4 bases of the junction.

This TCR was recovered from an adult with an advanced solid tumor such as melanoma, head and neck, liver or kidney cancer. The sequences come from CD4+ or CD8+ T cells sorted from blood, collected in a trial of the OX40 agonist ivuxolimab. Rearrangement joined TRBV14 to TRBJ2-1; TRBD2 aligns with 9 central bases. The CDR3 amino acid sequence is: CASSQERGGLYNEQFF. The nucleotide sequence is TGTGCCAGCAGCCAAGAGCGGGGGGGGCTTTACAATGAGCAGTTCTTC.